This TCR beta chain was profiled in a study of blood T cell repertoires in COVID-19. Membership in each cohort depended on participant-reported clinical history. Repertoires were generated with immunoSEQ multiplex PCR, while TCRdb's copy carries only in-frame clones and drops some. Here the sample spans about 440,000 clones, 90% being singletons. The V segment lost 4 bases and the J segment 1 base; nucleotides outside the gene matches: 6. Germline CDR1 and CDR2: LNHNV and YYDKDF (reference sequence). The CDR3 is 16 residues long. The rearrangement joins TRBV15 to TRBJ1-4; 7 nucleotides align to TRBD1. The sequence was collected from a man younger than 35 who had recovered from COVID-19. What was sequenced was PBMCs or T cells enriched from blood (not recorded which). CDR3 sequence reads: CATSTGQLGTNEKLFF. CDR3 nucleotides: TGTGCCACCAGCACGGGACAGTTGGGAACTAATGAAAAACTGTTTTTT. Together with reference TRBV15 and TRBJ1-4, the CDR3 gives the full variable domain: DAMVIQNPRYQVTQFGKPVTLSCSQTLNHNVMYWYQQKSSQAPKLLFHYYDKDFNNEADTPDNFQSRRPNTSFCFLDIRSPGLGDTAMYLCATSTGQLGTNEKLFFGSGTQLSVL.